Below, one T cell receptor beta chain is given with its context. Its target is not known. This sample stems from a study of CD8+ T cells in alopecia areata. Study-level results: Resident alphabeta T cells of normal skin are also sequenced in scalp samples.

As the sequencing template, cDNA was produced by extracting RNA and reverse transcribing it. Produced via immunoSEQ multiplex PCR; TCRdb's table is partial and in-frame only. In the table there are approximately 91,000 clones, about 45% of which are singletons. Germline lookup yields CDR1 GTSNPN and CDR2 SVGIG (reference sequence). The CDR3 extends over 14 amino acids. V was cut by 3 bases and J by 4 bases, with 15 bases left in between. Sequenced material: CD4+ T cells sorted from blood. This sequence originates from a human donor with alopecia areata. V gene TRBV30 combines with J gene TRBJ1-2; no firm D call. In DNA form, the CDR3 reads TGTGCCTGGAGCTCCCATAGAGGGAGCTATGGCTACACCTTC. Protein: CAWSSHRGSYGYTF.